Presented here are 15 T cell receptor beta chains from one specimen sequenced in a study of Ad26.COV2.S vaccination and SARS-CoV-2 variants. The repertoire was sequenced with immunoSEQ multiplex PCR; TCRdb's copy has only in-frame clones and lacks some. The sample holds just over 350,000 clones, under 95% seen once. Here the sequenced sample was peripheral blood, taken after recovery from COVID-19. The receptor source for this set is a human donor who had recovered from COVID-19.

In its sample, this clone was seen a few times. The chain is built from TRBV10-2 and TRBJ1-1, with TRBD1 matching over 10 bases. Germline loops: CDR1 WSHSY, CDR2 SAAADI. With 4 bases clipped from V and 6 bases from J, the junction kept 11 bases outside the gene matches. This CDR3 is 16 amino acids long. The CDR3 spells CASSGTSGTGVPEAFF. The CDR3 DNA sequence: TGCGCCAGCAGTGGTACGTCCGGGACAGGGGTACCTGAAGCTTTCTTT.

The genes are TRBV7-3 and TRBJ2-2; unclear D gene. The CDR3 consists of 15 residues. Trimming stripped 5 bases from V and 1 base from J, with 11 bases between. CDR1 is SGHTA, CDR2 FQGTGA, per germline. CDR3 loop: CASSPGRMNTGELFF. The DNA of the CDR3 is TGTGCCAGCAGCCCTGGACGGATGAACACCGGGGAGCTGTTTTTT.

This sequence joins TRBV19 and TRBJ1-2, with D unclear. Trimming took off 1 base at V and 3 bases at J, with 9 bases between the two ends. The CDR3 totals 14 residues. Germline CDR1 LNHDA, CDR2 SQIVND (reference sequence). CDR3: CASSIGPADYGYTF. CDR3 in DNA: TGTGCCAGTAGTATAGGGCCAGCAGACTATGGCTACACCTTC.

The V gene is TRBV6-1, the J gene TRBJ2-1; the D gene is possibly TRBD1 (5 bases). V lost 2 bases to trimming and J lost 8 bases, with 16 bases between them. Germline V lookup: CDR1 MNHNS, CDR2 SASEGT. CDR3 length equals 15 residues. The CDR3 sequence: CASSESGHPTDEQFF. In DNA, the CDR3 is TGTGCCAGCAGTGAATCAGGACACCCGACAGATGAGCAGTTCTTC.

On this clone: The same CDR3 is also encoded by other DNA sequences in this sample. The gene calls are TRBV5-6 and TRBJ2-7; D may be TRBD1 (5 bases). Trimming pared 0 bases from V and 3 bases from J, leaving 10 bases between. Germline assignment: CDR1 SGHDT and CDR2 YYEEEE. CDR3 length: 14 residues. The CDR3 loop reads CASSLGTGNYEQYF. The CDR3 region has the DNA TGTGCCAGCAGCTTGGGAACAGGTAACTACGAGCAGTACTTC.

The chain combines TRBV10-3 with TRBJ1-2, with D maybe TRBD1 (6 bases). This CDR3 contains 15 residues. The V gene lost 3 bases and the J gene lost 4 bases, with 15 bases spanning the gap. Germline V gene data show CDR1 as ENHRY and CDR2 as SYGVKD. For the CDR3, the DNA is TGTGCCATCAGTGATTCGCAGGGGTCAGTCTATGGCTACACCTTC. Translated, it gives CAISDSQGSVYGYTF.

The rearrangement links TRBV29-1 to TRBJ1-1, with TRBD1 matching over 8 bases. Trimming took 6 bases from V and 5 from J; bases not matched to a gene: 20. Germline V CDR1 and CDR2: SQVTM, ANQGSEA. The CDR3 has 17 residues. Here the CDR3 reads CSVLGRGRRRFLTEAFF. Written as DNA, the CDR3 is TGCAGCGTCCTCGGCAGGGGGCGCAGACGTTTTTTGACTGAAGCTTTCTTT.

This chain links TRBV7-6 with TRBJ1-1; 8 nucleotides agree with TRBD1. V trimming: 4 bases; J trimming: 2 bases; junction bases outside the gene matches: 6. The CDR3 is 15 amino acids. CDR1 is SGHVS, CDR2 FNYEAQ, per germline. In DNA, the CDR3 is TGTGCCAGCAGCTCAGGACAGGGACCCAACACTGAAGCTTTCTTT. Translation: CASSSGQGPNTEAFF.

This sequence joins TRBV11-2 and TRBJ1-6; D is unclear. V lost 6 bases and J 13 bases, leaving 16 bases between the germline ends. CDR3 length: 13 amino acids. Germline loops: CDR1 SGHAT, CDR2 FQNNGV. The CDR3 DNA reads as TGTGCCAGCAGTCCCAAATCGGGGTCCCCCCTCCACTTT. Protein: CASSPKSGSPLHF.

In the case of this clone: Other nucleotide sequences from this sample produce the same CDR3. As DNA, the CDR3 is TGTGCCAGCAGTGAATCAGGGAGCTCCTACAATGAGCAGTTCTTC. This encodes CASSESGSSYNEQFF. This rearrangement joins TRBV2 to TRBJ2-1; possibly TRBD1 or TRBD2 for D (5 bases each). V dropped 2 bases and J dropped 0 bases, with 8 bases sitting between them. This CDR3 is built from 15 residues. Per germline, CDR1 SNHLY and CDR2 FYNNEI. The full variable domain, completed using reference TRBV2 and TRBJ2-1, is EPEVTQTPSHQVTQMGQEVILRCVPISNHLYFYWYRQILGQKVEFLVSFYNNEISEKSEIFDDQFSVERPDGSNFTLKIRSTKLEDSAMYFCASSESGSSYNEQFFGPGTRLTVL.

The CDR3 here is CASSYLADRAYGYTF. CDR3 nucleotides: TGTGCCAGCAGTTACTTGGCGGACAGGGCCTATGGCTACACCTTC. The V call is TRBV6-5, the J call TRBJ1-2; 8 bases line up with TRBD1. Germline CDR1 and CDR2: MNHEY and SVGAGI. V gave up 1 base and J gave up 4 bases; unmatched junction bases: 5. The CDR3 consists of 15 residues.

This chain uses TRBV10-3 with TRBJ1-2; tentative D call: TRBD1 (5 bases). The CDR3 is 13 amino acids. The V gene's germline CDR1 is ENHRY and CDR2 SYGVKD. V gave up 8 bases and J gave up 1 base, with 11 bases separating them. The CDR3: CAIPGRLNYGYTF. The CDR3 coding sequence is TGTGCCATCCCAGGGAGGCTTAACTATGGCTACACCTTC.

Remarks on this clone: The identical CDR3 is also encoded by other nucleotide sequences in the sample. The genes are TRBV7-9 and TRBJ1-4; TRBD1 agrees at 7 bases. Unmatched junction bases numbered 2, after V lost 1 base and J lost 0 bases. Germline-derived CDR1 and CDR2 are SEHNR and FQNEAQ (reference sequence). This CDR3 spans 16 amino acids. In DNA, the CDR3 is TGTGCCAGCAGCTTAGGAGGGGGCACAACTAATGAAAAACTGTTTTTT. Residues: CASSLGGGTTNEKLFF.

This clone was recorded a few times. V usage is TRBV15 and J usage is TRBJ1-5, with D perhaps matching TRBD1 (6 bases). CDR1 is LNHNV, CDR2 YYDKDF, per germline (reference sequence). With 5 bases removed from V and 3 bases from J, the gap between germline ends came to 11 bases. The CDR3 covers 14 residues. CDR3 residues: CATSPDSSNQPQHF. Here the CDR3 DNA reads TGTGCCACCAGCCCGGACAGCTCCAATCAGCCCCAGCATTTT. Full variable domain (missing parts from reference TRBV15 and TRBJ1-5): DAMVIQNPRYQVTQFGKPVTLSCSQTLNHNVMYWYQQKSSQAPKLLFHYYDKDFNNEADTPDNFQSRRPNTSFCFLDIRSPGLGDTAMYLCATSPDSSNQPQHFGDGTRLSIL.

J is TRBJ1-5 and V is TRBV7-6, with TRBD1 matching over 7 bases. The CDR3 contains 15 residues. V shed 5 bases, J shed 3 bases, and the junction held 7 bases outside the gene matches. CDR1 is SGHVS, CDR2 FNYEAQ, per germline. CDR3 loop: CASSPRTGINQPQHF. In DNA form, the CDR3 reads TGTGCCAGCAGCCCGCGGACAGGCATCAATCAGCCCCAGCATTTT.